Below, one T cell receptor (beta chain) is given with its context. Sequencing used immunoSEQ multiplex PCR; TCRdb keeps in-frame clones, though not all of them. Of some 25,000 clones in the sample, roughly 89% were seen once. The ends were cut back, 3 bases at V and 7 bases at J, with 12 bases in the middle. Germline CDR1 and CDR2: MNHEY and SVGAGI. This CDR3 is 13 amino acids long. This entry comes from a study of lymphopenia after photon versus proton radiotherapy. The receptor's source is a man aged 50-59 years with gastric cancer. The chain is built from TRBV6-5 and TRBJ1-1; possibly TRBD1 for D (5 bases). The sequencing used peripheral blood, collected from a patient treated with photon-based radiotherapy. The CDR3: CASSYQLGGEAFF. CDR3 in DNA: TGTGCCAGCAGTTATCAGTTGGGGGGTGAAGCTTTCTTT.